Presented here are 30 T cell receptor beta chains from one specimen sequenced in a study of cytomegalovirus exposure and HLA in healthy donors. Both 60 Vbeta primers and 13 Jbeta primers went into the PCR. Clones were read by immunoSEQ multiplex PCR, and TCRdb kept only the in-frame ones, dropping some. The table shows 150,000 to 200,000 clones, with 65% to 85% occurring only once. Sequencing was performed on PBMCs. The receptors come from a boy aged 2 to 10 in good health and CMV-seronegative.

The chain is built from TRBV2 and TRBJ1-1, with D perhaps matching TRBD1 (6 bases). Germline loops: CDR1 SNHLY, CDR2 FYNNEI. There are 13 residues in the CDR3. Trimming pared 5 bases from V and 3 bases from J, leaving 10 bases between. The CDR3 DNA reads as TGTGCCAGCAGTCCTACAGGGTACACTGAAGCTTTCTTT. It encodes CASSPTGYTEAFF.

This chain joins TRBV6-6 and TRBJ1-2, with unresolved D. This CDR3 region has 16 residues. Germline V gene sequence: CDR1 MNHNY, CDR2 SVGAGI (reference sequence). The V end was cut by 6 bases, the J end by 5 bases, with 22 bases between. CDR3 DNA: TGTGCCAGCAGCCCTCGGGATAGTTCCCTTTGGTATGGCTACACCTTC. This sequence encodes CASSPRDSSLWYGYTF.

V usage is TRBV6-6 and J usage is TRBJ1-5; no clear D gene. The CDR3 length is 15 residues. Trimming removed 7 bases at V and 2 bases at J, with 15 bases between. Germline loops: CDR1 MNHNY, CDR2 SVGAGI (reference sequence). The CDR3 nucleotides read TGTGCCAGCACCTTACAACGGGTTGGCAATCAGCCCCAGCATTTT. Translated: CASTLQRVGNQPQHF.

The J gene is TRBJ2-1, the V gene TRBV9; 9 positions match TRBD2. Trimming at V came to 5 bases and at J to 9 bases, leaving 6 bases not matched to a gene. This CDR3 comprises 13 residues. Per the germline V gene, CDR1 is SGDLS and CDR2 is YYNGEE. The CDR3, as DNA: TGTGCCAGCAGTCGCGGGGGGGCCTCTGAGCAGTTCTTC. Protein: CASSRGGASEQFF.

The V gene is TRBV7-2, the J gene TRBJ2-7, with a weak D call TRBD2 (6 bases). CDR1 and CDR2 (germline): SGHTA, FQGNSA. The CDR3 runs 15 residues. The ends were cut back, 0 bases at V and 2 bases at J, with 11 bases in the middle. CDR3 loop: CASSLARRGPYEQYF. In DNA form, the CDR3 reads TGTGCCAGCAGCTTAGCGCGGAGGGGACCCTACGAGCAGTACTTC.

This CDR3 is CASSFKQDSYEQYF. Written as DNA, the CDR3 is TGTGCCAGCAGCTTCAAACAGGACTCCTACGAGCAGTACTTC. The chain uses TRBV5-4 and TRBJ2-7; a possible D gene is TRBD1 (5 bases). Germline CDR1 SGHNT, CDR2 YYREEE (reference sequence). V lost 2 bases and J lost 0, with 9 bases in between. CDR3 length equals 14 residues.

This sequence joins TRBV19 and TRBJ2-7; a possible D gene is TRBD1 (5 bases). Germline CDR1 LNHDA, CDR2 SQIVND (reference sequence). Trimming left V 3 bases short and J 4 bases short, with 13 bases between. The length of the CDR3 is 14 residues. CDR3 DNA sequence: TGTGCCAGTAGTATGGACCCAGGGCTGTACGAGCAGTACTTC. It specifies CASSMDPGLYEQYF.

The DNA of the CDR3 is TGTGCCAGTAGTATCGGGGAGATCTATGGCTACACCTTC. It yields the protein CASSIGEIYGYTF. V and J are TRBV19 and TRBJ1-2; no clear D gene. Germline assignment: CDR1 LNHDA and CDR2 SQIVND (reference sequence). Trimming cost V 3 bases and J 4 bases, with 9 bases left between them. The CDR3 length is 13 residues.

The CDR3: CASNRAGTDTQYF. DNA for the CDR3: TGTGCCAGCAACAGAGCGGGTACAGATACGCAGTATTTT. V gene TRBV27 combines with J gene TRBJ2-3, with D maybe TRBD2 (6 bases). Germline CDR1 and CDR2: MNHEY and SMNVEV (reference sequence). The length of the CDR3 is 13 residues. V lost 7 bases and J lost 3, with 11 bases in between.

The chain carries TRBV7-3 and TRBJ2-2; TRBD2 is a possible D gene (5 bases). Germline-derived CDR1 and CDR2 are SGHTA and FQGTGA. The CDR3 is 14 residues long. V dropped 2 bases and J dropped 4 bases, with 8 bases sitting between them. The CDR3 nucleotides read TGTGCCAGCAGCTTATCGGGGATCACCGGGGAGCTGTTTTTT. It yields the protein CASSLSGITGELFF. Supplemented by reference TRBV7-3 and TRBJ2-2, the full variable domain reads GAGVSQTPSNKVTEKGKYVELRCDPISGHTALYWYRQSLGQGPEFLIYFQGTGAADDSGLPNDRFFAVRPEGSVSTLKIQRTERGDSAVYLCASSLSGITGELFFGEGSRLTVL.

The genes are TRBV10-3 and TRBJ2-1; 7 bases line up with TRBD2. Trimming cost V 10 bases and J 5 bases; bases outside gene matches: 8. The germline CDR1 and CDR2 sequences are ENHRY and SYGVKD. This CDR3 has 13 amino acids. The CDR3 region has the DNA TGTGCCAGTAGGACTAGTCACGACAATGAGCAGTTCTTC. Its protein is CASRTSHDNEQFF.

CDR3 bases: TGTGCCAGCAGTCCAGGGGAGCATGAAAAACTGTTTTTT. Encoded protein: CASSPGEHEKLFF. V and J are TRBV27 and TRBJ1-4; D is perhaps TRBD1 (6 bases). CDR1 MNHEY and CDR2 SMNVEV come from the germline V gene (reference sequence). Trimming left V 5 bases short and J 6 bases short, with 10 bases between. This CDR3 is built from 13 residues.

The J gene is TRBJ2-5, the V gene TRBV19, with unresolved D. CDR1 is LNHDA, CDR2 SQIVND, per germline (reference sequence). This CDR3 comprises 13 residues. The ends were cut back, 4 bases at V and 3 bases at J, with 9 bases in the middle. The CDR3 DNA follows: TGTGCCAGTAGTACGGGTCGAAAAGAGACCCAGTACTTC. It translates to CASSTGRKETQYF.

The V call is TRBV7-3, the J call TRBJ2-1, with a weak D call TRBD1 (5 bases). CDR1 is SGHTA and CDR2 is FQGTGA in the germline V gene. Trimming stripped 1 base from V and 9 bases from J, with 10 bases between. The CDR3 covers 13 residues. CDR3 sequence reads: CASSLKWGGEQFF. CDR3 in DNA: TGTGCCAGCAGCTTAAAATGGGGCGGTGAGCAGTTCTTC.

This chain connects TRBV6-5 to TRBJ2-1, with 9 bases fitting TRBD1. CDR3 size: 13 residues. Germline V CDR1 and CDR2: MNHEY, SVGAGI. Losses at the gene ends were 2 bases for V and 13 bases for J; bases not matched to a gene: 6. CDR3 DNA: TGTGCCAGCAGTTACGGGACAGGGATACCCCAGTTCTTC. Protein product: CASSYGTGIPQFF.

The chain is built from TRBV2 and TRBJ1-5; no firm D call. V gave up 6 bases and J gave up 0 bases, with 9 bases separating them. Germline V gives CDR1 SNHLY, CDR2 FYNNEI. This CDR3 is built from 14 residues. The DNA of the CDR3 is TGTGCCAGCAGCTTGAGGAATAGCAATCAGCCCCAGCATTTT. This translates into CASSLRNSNQPQHF.

This chain uses TRBV6-5 with TRBJ1-2; D is possibly TRBD1 (5 bases). The V gene lost 6 bases and the J gene lost 0 bases, with 8 bases spanning the gap. Germline loops: CDR1 MNHEY, CDR2 SVGAGI. There are 13 residues in the CDR3. Here the CDR3 DNA reads TGTGCCAGCAGCAGGGAAGCTAACTATGGCTACACCTTC. It yields the protein CASSREANYGYTF.

This chain uses TRBV4-1 with TRBJ1-3, with D maybe TRBD1 (5 bases). CDR3 length equals 14 residues. Trimming took off 5 bases at V and 5 bases at J, with 13 bases between the two ends. Per germline, CDR1 MGHRA and CDR2 YSYEKL. In nucleotides, the CDR3 is TGCGCCAGCAGCTCTCCGGGGGACCGAAACACCATATATTTT. It codes for CASSSPGDRNTIYF.

The chain recombines TRBV4-3 with TRBJ2-5; the D gene is possibly TRBD2 (7 bases). Germline lookup yields CDR1 LGHNA and CDR2 YSLEER. The CDR3 runs to 15 residues. Trimming cost V 4 bases and J 5 bases, with 17 bases left between them. The CDR3 protein is CASSPDQGRGETQYF. The CDR3 region has the DNA TGCGCCAGCAGCCCTGATCAGGGGCGGGGGGAGACCCAGTACTTC.

The chain joins TRBV6-5 to TRBJ2-1; 7 bases agree with TRBD2. Germline V gene lookup returns CDR1 MNHEY and CDR2 SVGAGI. This CDR3 contains 14 residues. V was clipped by 2 bases and J by 8 bases; unmatched bases: 6. Here the CDR3 reads CASSYERGGYEQFF. As DNA, the CDR3 is TGTGCCAGCAGTTACGAGCGGGGAGGCTATGAGCAGTTCTTC.

The V and J genes are TRBV4-2 and TRBJ2-2, with D maybe TRBD1 (5 bases). The CDR3 runs 16 residues. CDR1 is LGHNA and CDR2 is YNFKEQ in the germline V gene. With 4 bases removed from V and 0 bases from J, the gap between germline ends came to 12 bases. CDR3 residues: CASSPGYRTNTGELFF. For the CDR3, the DNA is TGTGCCAGCAGCCCCGGTTACAGGACGAACACCGGGGAGCTGTTTTTT.

The chain combines TRBV19 with TRBJ1-5; 8 bases fit TRBD1. V was pared by 8 bases and J by 5 bases, with 2 bases of the junction left unmatched. The CDR3 length is 12 residues. CDR1 LNHDA and CDR2 SQIVND come from the germline V gene (reference sequence). This CDR3 is CASGQGHQPQHF. Written as DNA, the CDR3 is TGTGCCAGTGGACAGGGTCATCAGCCCCAGCATTTT.

The V call is TRBV10-3, the J call TRBJ1-5; D gene ambiguous. This CDR3 region has 13 residues. Germline CDR1 reads ENHRY; CDR2 reads SYGVKD. V lost 6 bases and J 3 bases, leaving 9 bases between the germline ends. DNA of the CDR3: TGTGCCATCAGGGCTGGGCCCAATCAGCCCCAGCATTTT. This translates into CAIRAGPNQPQHF.

This clone appeared a single time. This chain joins TRBV4-3 and TRBJ2-3; 9 bases are shared with TRBD2. Trimming removed 0 bases from V and 6 bases from J; junction bases left unmatched: 7. This CDR3 has 16 residues. Germline V CDR1 and CDR2: LGHNA, YSLEER. The CDR3 DNA reads as TGCGCCAGCAGCCAAGATGCGGGGGGGGCAGGGGATACGCAGTATTTT. It yields the protein CASSQDAGGAGDTQYF.

The V and J genes are TRBV5-4 and TRBJ2-7; D is ambiguous. CDR1 is SGHNT, CDR2 YYREEE, per germline (reference sequence). Trimming took 0 bases from V and 6 from J, leaving 16 bases between them. The CDR3 runs 15 residues. CDR3 sequence (DNA): TGTGCCAGCAGCTTGGGAGCTTCCCTCACCTCCGAGCAGTACTTC. Residues: CASSLGASLTSEQYF.

This clone was found once. V usage is TRBV6-5 and J usage is TRBJ2-3; TRBD2 might be the D (6 bases). CDR3 size: 14 residues. The germline V gene has CDR1 MNHEY and CDR2 SVGAGI. V was cut by 4 bases and J by 2 bases, with 10 bases left in between. The CDR3 sequence is CASSWRGVTDTQYF. CDR3 coding DNA: TGTGCCAGCAGTTGGAGGGGTGTCACAGATACGCAGTATTTT.

The count of this clone is one. Other DNA sequences within the sample encode an identical CDR3. The J gene is TRBJ2-3, the V gene TRBV27; TRBD2 might be the D (6 bases). The germline V gene encodes CDR1 MNHEY and CDR2 SMNVEV (reference sequence). The CDR3 is made up of 15 amino acids. Trimming removed 6 bases at V and 0 bases at J, with 13 bases between. The CDR3 DNA reads as TGTGCCAGCAGCCGGGGGAAACCTAGCACAGATACGCAGTATTTT. It translates to CASSRGKPSTDTQYF.

The rearrangement uses TRBV7-3 and TRBJ1-2; TRBD1 aligns across 7 bases. The ends lost 3 bases at V and 4 bases at J; junction bases unmatched: 11. The CDR3 contains 16 residues. The V gene's germline CDR1 is SGHTA and CDR2 FQGTGA. The CDR3, as DNA: TGTGCCAGCAGCTTCAAAACACAGGGGTGGGGCTATGGCTACACCTTC. Protein: CASSFKTQGWGYGYTF.

CDR3 sequence: CAWSSFTSSEQYF. CDR3 bases: TGTGCCTGGAGCTCTTTTACTAGCTCCGAGCAGTACTTC. The V call is TRBV30, the J call TRBJ2-7; a weak D match, TRBD2 (6 bases). The germline CDR1 and CDR2 sequences are GTSNPN and SVGIG (reference sequence). CDR3 size: 13 residues. With 3 bases removed from V and 6 bases from J, the gap between germline ends came to 15 bases.

The J gene is TRBJ2-3, the V gene TRBV30; D not resolved. The CDR3 runs 11 residues. V was clipped by 2 bases and J by 6 bases, with 6 bases between them. Germline V CDR1 and CDR2: GTSNPN, SVGIG (reference sequence). CDR3: CAWSRVDTQYF. CDR3 bases: TGTGCCTGGAGTCGGGTGGATACGCAGTATTTT.